Below, 5 T cell receptor beta chains from the same sample are listed, as sequenced in a study of blood T cell dynamics during melanoma immunotherapy. Regarding time point: week 3, after first cycle of checkpoint inhibitor. The method was immunoSEQ multiplex PCR; TCRdb's version includes in-frame clones alone and lacks a portion of them. The table shows roughly 20,000 clones, with around nine tenths occurring only once. The source was blood, collected from a patient treated with checkpoint blockade. These receptors were taken from a human donor with melanoma.

The chain carries TRBV6-4 and TRBJ2-2; D is undetermined. The CDR3 length is 14 residues. The germline V gene encodes CDR1 MRHNA and CDR2 SNTAGT. Deletions cut 2 bases from V and 1 base from J, with 5 bases between. In DNA form, the CDR3 reads TGTGCCAGCAGTGACGGGGAGAACACCGGGGAGCTGTTTTTT. Protein sequence: CASSDGENTGELFF.

The gene calls are TRBV4-2 and TRBJ2-7; 9 nucleotides match TRBD2. Germline lookup yields CDR1 LGHNA and CDR2 YNFKEQ. Germline trimming cut 0 bases from V and 3 bases from J; bases unmatched to any gene: 18. This CDR3 has 20 amino acids. CDR3 nucleotide sequence: TGTGCCAGCAGCCAAGATCGGGGACTAGCCGGATTTGTCGGGAACTACGAGCAGTACTTC. It codes for CASSQDRGLAGFVGNYEQYF.

The CDR3 loop reads CASRGWTGGNTEAFF. The CDR3, as DNA: TGTGCCAGTAGAGGGTGGACAGGGGGTAACACTGAAGCTTTCTTT. The chain is built from TRBV19 and TRBJ1-1; 10 bases match TRBD1. Trimming at V came to 6 bases and at J to 2 bases, leaving 6 bases not matched to a gene. CDR3 length equals 15 residues. CDR1 is LNHDA and CDR2 is SQIVND in the germline V gene (reference sequence).

This chain uses TRBV30 with TRBJ2-7; D gene unclear. This CDR3 contains 12 residues. Per germline, CDR1 GTSNPN and CDR2 SVGIG (reference sequence). The ends were cut back, 4 bases at V and 2 bases at J, with 9 bases in the middle. In DNA, the CDR3 is TGTGCCTGGAACCTCGGACCCTACGAGCAGTACTTC. As protein: CAWNLGPYEQYF.

This chain joins TRBV28 and TRBJ2-4, with D maybe TRBD2 (5 bases). Germline assignment: CDR1 MDHEN and CDR2 SYDVKM. The length of the CDR3 is 15 residues. Between the trimmed V and J ends, which lost 2 bases and 9 bases, there was a span of 17 bases. CDR3 DNA: TGTGCCAGCAGTTTAGGTACCGCACGGGATGTCATTCAGTACTTC. It is translated as CASSLGTARDVIQYF.